Here is one T cell receptor (beta chain) with its context. This sample was taken from a study of response to subunit inactivated influenza vaccine. CDR1 is SGHDT and CDR2 is YYEEEE in the germline V gene. Trimming cost V 4 bases and J 2 bases, with 10 bases left between them. This CDR3 spans 13 amino acids. TCRdb itself ran the RT-PCR reads through MiXCR, one entry per CDR3 protein. The profile shows roughly 620,000 distinct CDR3 sequences, approximately 10% of them singletons. These same data were also listed under a study on T cells expressing NK-cell markers. From that study: The authors generated TCR beta cDNA through 5'RACE template switching with UMIs. Each of over 5 donors carried dominant NKG2C+ clonotypes accounting for about 1.0-7.0% of CD8+ T cells. The study did not resolve the HCMV specificity of expanded NKG2C+ T cell clones.

This sample comprised PBMCs from blood, obtained on the day of vaccination. The chain recombines TRBV5-6 with TRBJ2-7, with unresolved D. The receptor was isolated from a man aged 45-65 years who received an inactivated influenza vaccine. CDR3: CASSNGRTYEQYF. The CDR3 nucleotides read TGTGCCAGCAGCAACGGACGGACCTACGAGCAGTACTTC.